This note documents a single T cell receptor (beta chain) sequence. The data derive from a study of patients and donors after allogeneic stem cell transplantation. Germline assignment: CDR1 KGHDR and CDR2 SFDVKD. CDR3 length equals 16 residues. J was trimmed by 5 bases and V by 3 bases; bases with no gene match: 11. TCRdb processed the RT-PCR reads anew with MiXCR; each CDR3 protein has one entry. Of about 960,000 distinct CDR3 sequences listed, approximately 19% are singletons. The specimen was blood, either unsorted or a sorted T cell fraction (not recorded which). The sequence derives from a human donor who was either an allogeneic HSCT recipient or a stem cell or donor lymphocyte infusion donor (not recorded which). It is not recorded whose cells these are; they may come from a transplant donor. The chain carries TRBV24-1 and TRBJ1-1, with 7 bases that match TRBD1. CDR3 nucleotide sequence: TGTGCCACCAGTGATGGTGTTGGAGGGGGCGCAACTGAAGCTTTCTTT. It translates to CATSDGVGGGATEAFF.